This T cell receptor beta chain stems from a study of beta chain features in type 1 diabetes. Comments on this clone: Its target is unknown.

Study-level results: HLA influence on TCRB rearrangement stayed unresolved here.

Trimming took 3 bases from V and 1 from J, leaving 15 bases between them. This CDR3 spans 16 amino acids. The V gene's germline CDR1 is KGHSH and CDR2 LQKENI. Of the isolated RNA, all was reverse transcribed, and so the sequenced material was expressed TCRB transcripts. Measured with immunoSEQ multiplex PCR; TCRdb has only the in-frame clones, and not every one. This table has about 230,000 clones, more than 9% appearing once. The sequence came from a woman under 30 in good health. The sequenced material came from naive CD4+ T cells from blood. This chain uses TRBV18 with TRBJ1-1; tentatively, D is TRBD1 (6 bases). CDR3 coding DNA: TGTGCCAGCTCACCGCCATTCAAGGGGGAGAACACTGAAGCTTTCTTT. Translated: CASSPPFKGENTEAFF.